Listed below are T cell receptor beta chains from one sample, sequenced in a study of neurological immune-mediated disorders. TCRdb passed the 5' RACE reads through MiXCR, listing each CDR3 protein once. The table lists under 130,000 distinct CDR3 sequences, 10% to 11% of them singletons. The sequenced sample consisted of PBMCs. All receptors derive from a female donor with HTLV-1-associated myelopathy (HAM/TSP). Both conserved end residues are trimmed from each CDR3. The order of the fields is V gene, J gene, CDR3 protein.

TRBV5-1	TRBJ2-3	ASSLLGTQY
TRBV9	TRBJ1-1	ASSRDGENTEAF
TRBV20-1	TRBJ2-1	SATVPHPNEQF
TRBV12-3/TRBV12-4	TRBJ2-1	ASRWGQKINEQF
TRBV15	TRBJ2-7	ATSQDRGGYEQY
TRBV14	TRBJ2-1	ASSEAGGRYNEQF
TRBV18	TRBJ2-5	ASSPPRQGETQY
TRBV19	TRBJ1-2	ASSDRGGTGYGYT
TRBV9	TRBJ2-1	ASSVLAGGNNEQF
TRBV5-1	TRBJ1-1	ASSWTGVGTEAF
TRBV25-1	TRBJ1-1	ASSDRDRGSTEAF
TRBV10-2	TRBJ2-5	ASREDRSPSSTRVETQY
TRBV4-1	TRBJ2-5	ASRGDLETQY
TRBV7-8	TRBJ2-2	ASSLDENTGELF
TRBV12-3/TRBV12-4	TRBJ2-7	ASSTGDTYEQY
TRBV7-9	TRBJ2-3	ASSDAAGGADTQY
TRBV3-1	TRBJ2-7	ASSHTDYEQY
TRBV5-1	TRBJ2-7	ASSLSGTHYEQY
TRBV29-1	TRBJ1-1	SVDKGTNTEAF
TRBV5-1	TRBJ2-3	ASSRVVLAGSTDTQY
TRBV2	TRBJ2-3	ASRRAGGSDTQY
TRBV4-1	TRBJ2-5	ASSLQPALGGETQY
TRBV5-1	TRBJ2-1	ASSRTGLAVSDNEQF
TRBV5-1	TRBJ2-3	ASSRYGGSTDTQY
TRBV5-1	TRBJ2-3	ASSFGGVRDTQY
TRBV2	TRBJ2-2	ATGGGETGELF